The T cell receptor (beta chain) described here comes from a study of blood T cells in healthy people across ages. Findings and caveats of the study: Age advanced and TCR beta diversity per million T cells fell, roughly linearly. Versus aged donors, long-lived donors had higher diversity and more naive CD4+ cells.

To note about this clonotype: Its antigen is still unknown. One end of the junction does not line up with germline, which may come from a read error.

The CDR3 has 14 amino acids. The germline CDR1 and CDR2 sequences are LGHDT and YNNKEL (reference sequence). Using a J-beta primer mix together with a sample-barcoded 5' primer, a second PCR was run for roughly 7 to 11 cycles. Every cDNA molecule bore a tag from a template-switch adaptor containing 12 random nucleotides. MiXCR was run by TCRdb on the 5' RACE reads, yielding one entry per CDR3 protein. The table lists about 1 million distinct CDR3 sequences, under 55% of them singletons, with approximately 17% in the top ten. The chain uses TRBV3-1 and TRBJ2-3; D is unresolved. This TCR derives from a woman aged 55 to 70 in good health. Sequencing used blood. The CDR3 loop is CAGSQGSVADTQYF. The CDR3 DNA follows: TGTGCCGGCAGCCAAGGGTCGGTAGCAGATACGCAGTATTTT.